The 5 T cell receptor beta chains below all came from one sample that was sequenced in a study of monozygotic twins with inflammatory bowel disease. Using the 5' RACE reads, TCRdb records one entry per CDR3 protein without DNA. This repertoire includes 90,000 to 110,000 distinct CDR3 sequences. Input material: blood. The origin of the receptors is a human donor with ulcerative colitis or Crohn's disease, or a healthy co-twin of an affected twin (not recorded which).

CDR3: CASSHRGNEAFF. The chain is built from TRBV5-4 and TRBJ1-1; TCRdb lists TRBD1, though no DNA is available to test this call. Germline V lookup: CDR1 SGHNT, CDR2 YYREEE (reference sequence). The CDR3 is made up of 12 amino acids.

This sequence joins TRBV20-1 and TRBJ1-5. CDR1 DFQATT and CDR2 SNEGSKA come from the germline V gene (reference sequence). The CDR3 runs 14 residues. CDR3 protein: CSASTGFSNQPQHF.

The V call is TRBV24-1, the J call TRBJ2-3. The CDR3 has 13 amino acids. Germline CDR1 and CDR2: KGHDR and SFDVKD. The CDR3 is CATSVPDTDTQYF.

This sequence joins TRBV27 and TRBJ2-2. The CDR3 length is 12 residues. Germline CDR1 and CDR2: MNHEY and SMNVEV (reference sequence). This chain's CDR3 is CAIRPKVGELFF.

The V call is TRBV10-3, the J call TRBJ2-7. Germline values: CDR1 ENHRY, CDR2 SYGVKD. This CDR3 is 11 amino acids long. CDR3 sequence reads: CAIRDGYEQYF.